This T cell receptor (beta chain) was recorded in a study of blood T cells in healthy people across ages. Sample-barcoded 5' priming and a J-beta primer mix drove a second PCR of 7 to 11 cycles. TCRdb recomputed calls from the 5' RACE reads with MiXCR, one row per CDR3 protein. Counted here are around 1,100,000 distinct CDR3 sequences, more than 30% occurring once; the ten biggest clones make up around 13%. PBMCs were isolated at a quantity of at least 7 million per sample. No fewer than 5 micrograms of total RNA were isolated from every sample. CDR1 is LGHNA and CDR2 is YNFKEQ in the germline V gene. This CDR3 comprises 16 residues. Trimming at V came to 2 bases and at J to 8 bases, leaving 8 bases not matched to a gene.

Sequencing was performed on blood. The TCR sequence derives from a man aged 18 to 29 in good health. This rearrangement joins TRBV4-2 to TRBJ2-3; 12 bases map to TRBD2. The CDR3 region is CASSQLLAGGVGTQYF. As DNA, the CDR3 is TGTGCCAGCAGCCAATTGCTAGCGGGGGGGGTAGGTACGCAGTATTTT.